Listed below are T cell receptor beta chains from one sample, sequenced in a study of blood T cell repertoires in COVID-19. Profiling relied on immunoSEQ multiplex PCR, and the TCRdb table lists in-frame clones only, not all of them. The sample holds nearly 300,000 clones, roughly 86% seen once. Sequencing was performed on PBMCs or T cells enriched from blood (not recorded which). These receptors all stem from a woman aged 50 to 60 who had been exposed to COVID-19. Each CDR3 is given with its conserved first and last residue. A D gene is named only where the DNA matches it firmly. The size entry is marked missing in some rows and otherwise reads once, few, many or a size class.

-	TRBV28	-	TRBJ1-5	TGTGCCAGCAGTTTTCACTCGGGGTCCCCTTATCAGCCCCAGCATTTT	CASSFHSGSPYQPQHF
TRBD1	TRBV6-5	-	TRBJ1-1	TGTGCCAGCAGTTATGACAGGGAGGTAGCTTTCTTT	CASSYDREVAFF
TRBD1	TRBV30	-	TRBJ2-1	TGTGCCTGGTCCGGGACAGACTACAATGAGCAGTTCTTC	CAWSGTDYNEQFF
-	TRBV7-8	few	TRBJ2-7	TGTGCCAGCAGCTTAGCCCGAATTCGGAGCTCCTCCTACGAGCAGTACTTC	CASSLARIRSSSYEQYF
-	TRBV4-1	-	TRBJ2-1	TGCGCCAGCAGCCAAGATTGGGGCAGCTACAATGAGCAGTTCTTC	CASSQDWGSYNEQFF
TRBD1	TRBV24-1	-	TRBJ2-5	TGTGCCACCAGTGATGCCGGGACAGGTGAACAAGAGACCCAGTACTTC	CATSDAGTGEQETQYF
-	TRBV30	-	TRBJ1-1	TGTGCCTGGAGTCGGGGGGGCGGAACTGAAGCTTTCTTT	CAWSRGGGTEAFF
-	TRBV6-5	-	TRBJ2-6	TGTGCCAGCACCCGGGTCTCTGGGGCCAACGTCCTGACTTTC	CASTRVSGANVLTF
TRBD2	TRBV5-4	-	TRBJ2-5	TGTGCCAGCAGGGGTGGGGGTGTAGCGGGGATTCAGTCGGCAGAGACCCAGTACTTC	CASRGGGVAGIQSAETQYF
-	TRBV19	-	TRBJ2-7	TGTGCCAGTAGTACTCCTAACGGGAACGAGCAGTACTTC	CASSTPNGNEQYF
TRBD2	TRBV12-3/TRBV12-4	-	TRBJ2-3	TGTGCCAGCAGGGGACTAGCGGGGGGTCAGTATTTT	CASRGLAGGQYF
TRBD1	TRBV25-1	-	TRBJ1-3	TGTGCCAGCAGCCGAGGGACAGTAGGAAACACCATATATTTT	CASSRGTVGNTIYF
TRBD1	TRBV7-9	-	TRBJ2-6	TGTGCCAGCAGCCATAGGACAGGCTCTGGGGCCAACGTCCTGACTTTC	CASSHRTGSGANVLTF
-	TRBV27	-	TRBJ2-7	TGTGCCAGCAGTTTATGGGGTTCAGGGGCCTCCTACGAGCAGTACTTC	CASSLWGSGASYEQYF
TRBD1	TRBV4-2	-	TRBJ2-7	TGTGCCAGCAGCCAAGTTGGACAGGGATATCCCTACGAGCAGTACTTC	CASSQVGQGYPYEQYF
-	TRBV2	-	TRBJ1-2	TGTGCCAGCAGTCAGGAAGGGCTAGGGGGCTATGGCTACACCTTC	CASSQEGLGGYGYTF
-	TRBV28	-	TRBJ1-3	TGTGCCAGCAGTTACGTCCAGGTTGTTACCGGAAACACCATATATTTT	CASSYVQVVTGNTIYF
TRBD1	TRBV6-5	-	TRBJ1-4	TGTGCCAGCAGCCGGGACAGCGGGAGTGAAAAACTGTTTTTT	CASSRDSGSEKLFF
TRBD2	TRBV19	-	TRBJ2-7	TGTGCCAGTAGTATAGGCGGGGGAGAGCAGTACTTC	CASSIGGGEQYF
TRBD1	TRBV6-2/TRBV6-3	-	TRBJ1-2	TGTGCCAGCAGCCGAAGGACCGGGACAGGGGTCGGCTACACCTTC	CASSRRTGTGVGYTF
-	TRBV6-5	-	TRBJ1-4	TGTGCCAGCAGACACCAACAGGGAAGTAGTGAAAAACTGTTTTTT	CASRHQQGSSEKLFF
TRBD1	TRBV2	-	TRBJ2-1	TGTGCCAGCACTTCGGGACAGGGGGGCTACAATGAGCAGTTCTTC	CASTSGQGGYNEQFF
TRBD1	TRBV7-2	-	TRBJ1-6	TGTGCCAGCAGCTATAACAGAGGGACAGGGGTACCCTATAATTCACCCCTCCACTTT	CASSYNRGTGVPYNSPLHF
TRBD1	TRBV3-1/TRBV3-2	-	TRBJ1-6	TGTGCCAGCAGTCCGACAGGGGATGCCTATAATTCACCCCTCCACTTT	CASSPTGDAYNSPLHF
-	TRBV28	-	TRBJ2-7	TGTGCCAGCAGTCCTAGGACAGGGAGGGACGAGCAGTACTTC	CASSPRTGRDEQYF
TRBD2	TRBV11-2	-	TRBJ2-5	TGTGCCAGCAGCTTAGTTCCCCTAGCGGGGGGTACAGAGACCCAGTACTTC	CASSLVPLAGGTETQYF
TRBD1	TRBV4-2	few	TRBJ1-5	TGTGCCAGCAGCCAACAGACAGGGTCATGGCAGCCCCAGCATTTT	CASSQQTGSWQPQHF
-	TRBV3-1/TRBV3-2	-	TRBJ2-7	TGTGCCAGCAGCCAAGGGGAAGGGGCAAGAACCTACGAGCAGTACTTC	CASSQGEGARTYEQYF
TRBD1	TRBV7-2	-	TRBJ1-5	TGTGCCAGCAGCACACCGACAGGGGGCCCAGATCAGCCCCAGCATTTT	CASSTPTGGPDQPQHF
TRBD1	TRBV5-6	-	TRBJ1-4	TGTGCCAGCAGCAGCCGGGACAGGGGGCATCTTGAAAAACTGTTTTTT	CASSSRDRGHLEKLFF
TRBD1	TRBV24-1	-	TRBJ2-2	TGTGCCACCAGTGATTTGCACTTTTTTGGGACAGGTACCGGGGAGCTGTTTTTT	CATSDLHFFGTGTGELFF
-	TRBV4-1	-	TRBJ2-4	TGCGCCAGCAGCCAATTTAGCTTTGGGGGGACCCACATTCAGTACTTC	CASSQFSFGGTHIQYF
-	TRBV2	-	TRBJ2-1	TGTGCCAGCAGTGTAAAATCAGGGTTCAATGAGCAGTTCTTC	CASSVKSGFNEQFF
TRBD1	TRBV2	few	TRBJ1-1	TGTGCCAGTCAGATTGGACAGGGGAACACTGAAGCTTTCTTT	CASQIGQGNTEAFF
-	TRBV21-1	-	TRBJ2-2	TGTGCCAGCAGCACCGCAAAGCGGGTGGAATACACCGGGGAGCTGTTTTTT	CASSTAKRVEYTGELFF
-	TRBV27	-	TRBJ1-6	TGTGCCAGCAGTTTATTCAGTGACATGGATTCACCCCTCCACTTT	CASSLFSDMDSPLHF
TRBD1	TRBV19	-	TRBJ1-1	TGTGCCAGTACCCTGACAGGGTCCACTGAAGCTTTCTTT	CASTLTGSTEAFF
TRBD1	TRBV12-3/TRBV12-4	-	TRBJ1-4	TGTGCCAGCAATGGGGACAGTGAAAAACTGTTTTTT	CASNGDSEKLFF
TRBD1	TRBV19	-	TRBJ2-7	TGTGCCAGTAGTATCTCTTGGGGACAGGGACCACACGAGCAGTACTTC	CASSISWGQGPHEQYF